The entry below describes one T cell receptor (beta chain). CDR1 and CDR2 from the germline V gene are KGHDR and SFDVKD. This CDR3 spans 14 amino acids. V shed 4 bases, J shed 8 bases, and the junction held 7 bases outside the gene matches. Sequenced by immunoSEQ multiplex PCR; TCRdb stores in-frame clones only, minus some. The data contain some 40,000 clones, 94% of them singletons. The data originate from a study of control samples from healthy donors and cancer patients. The chain links TRBV24-1 to TRBJ2-1; 7 positions agree with TRBD2. This receptor was taken from a man between 60 and 70 years old in good health. The sample taken for sequencing was blood. The CDR3 protein is CATSDRGLVDEQFF. The CDR3 DNA reads as TGTGCCACCAGTGACCGCGGACTAGTCGATGAGCAGTTCTTC.